The 18 T cell receptor beta chains listed next were all sequenced from one sample in a study of cytomegalovirus exposure and HLA in healthy donors. 13 Jbeta primers and 60 Vbeta primers were used for the PCR. Libraries were prepared by immunoSEQ multiplex PCR; TCRdb keeps only in-frame clonotypes and omits some of them. The table shows roughly 100,000 clones, with around 60% occurring only once. Sequences were obtained from PBMCs. The receptors here all came from a woman aged 45 to 65 in good health and CMV-seronegative.

The V gene is TRBV6-5, the J gene TRBJ2-1; 8 bases map to TRBD2. The V and J ends lost 2 bases and 6 bases, in that order; junction bases with no gene match: 6. The CDR3 totals 15 residues. In germline, CDR1 is MNHEY, CDR2 SVGAGI. For the CDR3, the DNA is TGTGCCAGCAGTTACCTGGCTAGCGGGTCCAATGAGCAGTTCTTC. Translating gives CASSYLASGSNEQFF.

This clone has only a few counts. The chain couples TRBV5-4 to TRBJ2-7; D perhaps matches TRBD1 (5 bases). From germline, CDR1 is SGHNT and CDR2 YYREEE (reference sequence). The germline V and J ends were trimmed by 5 bases and 2 bases, with 17 bases remaining between them. The CDR3 sequence is 15 residues long. The CDR3 region is CASSDDDYRPYEQYF. The CDR3 coding sequence is TGTGCCAGCAGTGACGACGATTACAGGCCCTACGAGCAGTACTTC.

V and J are TRBV9 and TRBJ2-2; 7 nucleotides line up with TRBD1. Germline V gives CDR1 SGDLS, CDR2 YYNGEE. The junction had 11 bases not matched to a gene; V was cut back by 3 bases and J by 12 bases. The CDR3 runs to 14 residues. The CDR3 DNA reads TGTGCCAGCAGCGCTCGACAGGGATCTGGGAAGCTGTTTTTT. This encodes CASSARQGSGKLFF.

This clone has only a few counts. The J gene is TRBJ2-1, the V gene TRBV13, with 12 bases aligning to TRBD2. Germline assignment: CDR1 PRHDT and CDR2 FYEKMQ (reference sequence). V lost 5 bases, J lost 7 bases, and 9 bases stayed unmatched. This CDR3 spans 16 amino acids. In DNA, the CDR3 is TGTGCCAGCAGCCTTAGACTAGCGGGAGCGTATAATGAGCAGTTCTTC. This sequence encodes CASSLRLAGAYNEQFF.

This sequence joins TRBV7-2 and TRBJ1-2; the D is unclear. Germline V gives CDR1 SGHTA, CDR2 FQGNSA. V lost 2 bases, J lost 7 bases, and 17 bases lay in between. This CDR3 contains 15 residues. CDR3: CASSLPRTGSGGYTF. In DNA form, the CDR3 reads TGTGCCAGCAGCTTACCGCGGACGGGGTCGGGTGGCTACACCTTC.

The rearrangement links TRBV30 to TRBJ2-5; D remains ambiguous. Trimming removed 0 bases from V and 5 bases from J, with 13 bases in between. The CDR3 loop spans 14 amino acids. Germline CDR1 reads GTSNPN; CDR2 reads SVGIG (reference sequence). The CDR3 coding sequence is TGTGCCTGGAGTGTAGCGCCCGCTGGCGAGACCCAGTACTTC. Protein product: CAWSVAPAGETQYF.

V and J are TRBV10-3 and TRBJ1-6, with D maybe TRBD1 (6 bases). The V end was cut by 3 bases, the J end by 11 bases, with 11 bases between. The V gene's germline CDR1 is ENHRY and CDR2 SYGVKD. The CDR3 sequence is 13 residues long. Written as DNA, the CDR3 is TGTGCCATCAGTGAACGACAGGTTGCACCCCTCCACTTT. It encodes CAISERQVAPLHF.

In this sample, this clone turned up a few times. V usage is TRBV28 and J usage is TRBJ2-1, with TRBD2 identical over 9 bases. From germline, CDR1 is MDHEN and CDR2 SYDVKM. V gave up 7 bases and J gave up 7 bases; unmatched junction bases: 8. The CDR3 is 14 amino acids. As DNA, the CDR3 is TGTGCCAGCACTCGACTAGCGGATTTGAATGAGCAGTTCTTC. It encodes CASTRLADLNEQFF.

The genes are TRBV6-5 and TRBJ2-7; 10 positions match TRBD1. V lost 5 bases, J lost 2 bases, and 3 bases stayed unmatched. The CDR3 runs 14 residues. In germline, CDR1 is MNHEY, CDR2 SVGAGI. The CDR3 DNA sequence: TGTGCCAGCAGTGGGACAGGGGCGACCTACGAGCAGTACTTC. Its protein product is CASSGTGATYEQYF.

The table lists this clone with a few counts. The V and J genes are TRBV11-2 and TRBJ2-1; D possibly corresponds to TRBD1 (6 bases). The V and J ends lost 5 bases and 2 bases respectively, with 16 bases between them. The CDR3 spans 16 residues. CDR1 is SGHAT and CDR2 is FQNNGV in the germline V gene. In DNA form, the CDR3 reads TGTGCCAGCAGCAGATTACAGGGACCACCCTACAATGAGCAGTTCTTC. The encoded protein is CASSRLQGPPYNEQFF.

The chain joins TRBV19 to TRBJ2-7; 12 nucleotides agree with TRBD2. Germline CDR1 is LNHDA and CDR2 is SQIVND (reference sequence). The CDR3 loop spans 14 amino acids. Unmatched junction bases numbered 2, after V lost 4 bases and J lost 4 bases. The CDR3 sequence is CASSTTSGRYEQYF. CDR3 DNA: TGTGCCAGTAGTACGACTAGCGGGAGATACGAGCAGTACTTC.

This clone was counted a few times. V usage is TRBV4-1 and J usage is TRBJ1-4, with 7 bases identical to TRBD1. Trimming at V came to 5 bases and at J to 8 bases, leaving 11 bases not matched to a gene. This CDR3 has 15 residues. CDR1 and CDR2 (germline): MGHRA, YSYEKL. The CDR3 reads CASSRQQGFTEKLFF. The CDR3 bases are TGCGCCAGCAGCAGACAACAGGGGTTTACAGAAAAACTGTTTTTT.

Notes on this clone: At one end, the junction sequence differs from germline, possibly due to a read error. This chain connects TRBV28 to TRBJ2-1; a weak D match, TRBD2 (6 bases). Per the germline V gene, CDR1 is MDHEN and CDR2 is SYDVKM. The CDR3 extends over 17 amino acids. CDR3 sequence: CASRLGEPGLSNNEQFF. DNA for the CDR3: TGTGCCAGCAGATTAGGGGAACCGGGACTCTCCAACAATGAGCAGTTCTTC. Full variable domain (remainder filled in from reference TRBV28 and TRBJ2-1): DVKVTQSSRYLVKRTGEKVFLECVQDMDHENMFWYRQDPGLGLRLIYFSYDVKMKEKGDIPEGYSVSREKKERFSLILESASTNQTSMYLCASRLGEPGLSNNEQFFGPGTRLTVL.

The CDR3 sequence is CATSRGSGMSSYEQYF. In DNA form, the CDR3 reads TGTGCCACCAGCAGAGGCAGCGGGATGAGCTCCTACGAGCAGTACTTC. The rearrangement uses TRBV15 and TRBJ2-7; 7 bases match TRBD2. V lost 1 base, J lost 0 bases, and 6 bases stayed unmatched. This CDR3 is built from 16 residues. Looked up from germline, CDR1 is LNHNV and CDR2 is YYDKDF (reference sequence). Combining the CDR3 with reference TRBV15 and TRBJ2-7 gives the whole variable domain DAMVIQNPRYQVTQFGKPVTLSCSQTLNHNVMYWYQQKSSQAPKLLFHYYDKDFNNEADTPDNFQSRRPNTSFCFLDIRSPGLGDTAMYLCATSRGSGMSSYEQYFGPGTRLTVT.

The rearrangement joins TRBV30 to TRBJ1-6, with D possibly TRBD1 on 5 matching bases. The V end was cut by 0 bases, the J end by 9 bases, with 18 bases between. CDR3 length: 16 residues. CDR1 and CDR2 (germline): GTSNPN, SVGIG (reference sequence). CDR3 DNA: TGTGCCTGGAGTGTAGATGGAGGGGCACTGGGTTCACCCCTCCACTTT. Translating it yields CAWSVDGGALGSPLHF. The whole variable domain, filled in from reference TRBV30 and TRBJ1-6, reads SQTIHQWPATLVQPVGSPLSLECTVEGTSNPNLYWYRQAAGRGLQLLFYSVGIGQISSEVPQNLSASRPQDRQFILSSKKLLLSDSGFYLCAWSVDGGALGSPLHFGNGTRLTVT.

The gene calls are TRBV9 and TRBJ2-1; 13 nucleotides line up with TRBD2. The CDR3 runs 16 residues. The ends lost 2 bases at V and 4 bases at J; junction bases unmatched: 3. In germline, CDR1 is SGDLS, CDR2 YYNGEE. Here the CDR3 reads CASSVGTSGVYNEQFF. DNA of the CDR3: TGTGCCAGCAGCGTGGGGACTAGCGGGGTGTACAATGAGCAGTTCTTC.

Here the CDR3 DNA reads TGTGCCAGCAGAGGGGGCGGGACATCGGCCTACGAGCAGTACTTC. The encoded protein is CASRGGGTSAYEQYF. The V gene is TRBV6-5, the J gene TRBJ2-7; D might be TRBD1 (7 bases). CDR1 is MNHEY and CDR2 is SVGAGI in the germline V gene. The CDR3 extends over 15 amino acids. V lost 6 bases and J 2 bases, leaving 17 bases between the germline ends.

This chain connects TRBV11-3 to TRBJ1-1; TRBD1 matches 9 bases. The CDR3 contains 16 residues. Germline trimming cut 6 bases from V and 5 bases from J; bases unmatched to any gene: 13. In germline, CDR1 is SGHNT, CDR2 YENEEA. CDR3 sequence: CASSRTHRGRWTEAFF. The CDR3 DNA sequence: TGTGCCAGCAGTCGGACACACAGGGGGCGGTGGACTGAAGCTTTCTTT.